This T cell receptor beta chain was sequenced in a study of blood T cell repertoires in COVID-19. Study-level background: PBMCs, B-cell-depleted T cells, or T cells were the source of the cDNA or gDNA that made up the material.

Everyone who took part was about 18 to 89 years old, and they came from roughly 25 US areas. Within the 2 weeks before study entry, each person in the exposed group met a COVID-19 case. Trimming left V 6 bases short and J 0 bases short, with 3 bases between. This CDR3 has 12 residues. CDR1 and CDR2 from the germline V gene are LNHDA and SQIVND (reference sequence). Original processing notes: By means of reference gene primer amplification, nucleated cell counts were estimated. Using immunoSEQ multiplex PCR, the repertoire was profiled, and TCRdb retains in-frame clones only, with some absent. The V and J calls and clone size come from that table; D and trimming were worked out from the DNA. The sample consists of around 150,000 clones, 75% to 90% of them appearing once.

The sequence was obtained from a man aged 70 or older who had been exposed to COVID-19. Sequencing was done on a sample of PBMCs or T cells enriched from blood (not recorded which). The chain couples TRBV19 to TRBJ1-3; the D is unclear. The CDR3 DNA reads TGTGCCAGTAGCGGCTCTGGAAACACCATATATTTT. Its protein product is CASSGSGNTIYF.